The 21 T cell receptor beta chains presented below share a single source sample, sequenced in a study of blood T cell dynamics during melanoma immunotherapy. Described time point: pre-treatment baseline. The table came from immunoSEQ multiplex PCR; TCRdb's copy has only in-frame clones and leaves some out. This table has roughly 10,000 clones, approximately 82% appearing once. The input for sequencing was blood, taken from a patient treated with checkpoint blockade. The receptors were sampled from a human donor with melanoma.

The rearrangement joins TRBV10-3 to TRBJ1-2, with TRBD1 as a possible D gene (5 bases). The V gene lost 2 bases and the J gene lost 2 bases, with 6 bases spanning the gap. Germline CDR1 and CDR2: ENHRY and SYGVKD. The CDR3 consists of 13 residues. CDR3 nucleotides: TGTGCCATCAGTGAGGACAGAAACTATGGCTACACCTTC. This sequence encodes CAISEDRNYGYTF.

The chain employs TRBV11-2 and TRBJ2-3; perhaps TRBD1 as D (6 bases). Trimming removed 10 bases from V and 4 bases from J, with 21 bases in between. The CDR3 spans 15 residues. The germline V gene has CDR1 SGHAT and CDR2 FQNNGV. The CDR3 region is CATSKGQGGADTQYF. CDR3 bases: TGTGCCACCTCCAAGGGCCAAGGGGGTGCAGATACGCAGTATTTT.

The chain joins TRBV5-1 to TRBJ2-7; TRBD2 aligns across 7 bases. J lost 4 bases, V lost 0 bases, and 10 bases had no gene match. CDR1 is SGHRS, CDR2 YFSETQ, per germline. The CDR3 runs to 16 residues. The CDR3 loop reads CASSLGRLGEGYEQYF. CDR3 bases: TGCGCCAGCAGCTTGGGTAGGCTGGGGGAGGGTTACGAGCAGTACTTC.

V gene TRBV10-3 combines with J gene TRBJ2-7, with 9 bases identical to TRBD2. V trimming: 3 bases; J trimming: 0 bases; junction bases outside the gene matches: 3. Germline V CDR1 and CDR2: ENHRY, SYGVKD. CDR3 length: 15 residues. CDR3 protein: CAISDSTSGSYEQYF. CDR3 bases: TGTGCCATCAGTGACTCGACTAGCGGCTCCTACGAGCAGTACTTC.

The chain has TRBV25-1 and TRBJ2-7; D may correspond to TRBD1 or TRBD2 (5 bases each). Between the trimmed V and J ends, which lost 4 bases and 7 bases, there was a span of 11 bases. The CDR3 runs 12 residues. The germline V gene has CDR1 MGHDK and CDR2 SYGVNS. In DNA form, the CDR3 reads TGTGCCAGCAGTGTACTTGGGGGAGAGCAGTACTTC. Protein sequence: CASSVLGGEQYF.

This chain uses TRBV4-2 with TRBJ2-7; unclear D gene. Trimming shortened V by 2 bases and J by 6 bases, and 5 bases separated the two germline ends. The germline CDR1 and CDR2 sequences are LGHNA and YNFKEQ. This CDR3 is 11 amino acids long. The CDR3 sequence: CASSQSGEQYV. The CDR3 nucleotides are TGTGCCAGCAGCCAATCGGGCGAGCAGTACGTC.

V usage is TRBV4-2 and J usage is TRBJ2-5; no reliable D call. The V end lost 0 bases, the J end lost 5 bases, and 10 bases lay between the germline ends. The germline V gene encodes CDR1 LGHNA and CDR2 YNFKEQ. The CDR3 loop spans 14 amino acids. CDR3 in amino acids: CASSQDFQPETQYF. The CDR3 nucleotides are TGTGCCAGCAGCCAAGATTTCCAGCCCGAGACCCAGTACTTC.

The chain combines TRBV6-6 with TRBJ2-1; 14 bases are a match to TRBD2. Germline V gene data show CDR1 as MNHNY and CDR2 as SVGAGI (reference sequence). Unmatched junction bases numbered 6, after V lost 2 bases and J lost 9 bases. This CDR3 is 16 amino acids long. This CDR3 is CASSYGLAGGPGEQFF. In DNA, the CDR3 is TGTGCCAGCAGTTACGGACTAGCGGGGGGTCCCGGTGAGCAGTTCTTC.

This sequence joins TRBV6-1 and TRBJ1-1, with TRBD1 identical over 7 bases. From germline, CDR1 is MNHNS and CDR2 SASEGT. This CDR3 comprises 14 residues. V trimming: 3 bases; J trimming: 5 bases; junction bases outside the gene matches: 6. The DNA for the CDR3 is TGTGCCAGCAGTGATCGAAACAGGGGAACTGAAGCTTTCTTT. Encoded protein: CASSDRNRGTEAFF.

The genes are TRBV9 and TRBJ2-7; D remains ambiguous. The CDR3 has 11 amino acids. V lost 2 bases, J lost 6 bases, and 6 bases lay in between. Per germline, CDR1 SGDLS and CDR2 YYNGEE. The CDR3 DNA reads TGTGCCAGCAGCGTTCAACGCGAGCAGTACTTC. Encoded protein: CASSVQREQYF.

The CDR3 coding sequence is TGTGCCAGCAGTTCCGGACTAGCGGGACTCGACGAGCAGTACTTC. This encodes CASSSGLAGLDEQYF. This chain uses TRBV27 with TRBJ2-7; 12 nucleotides line up with TRBD2. V lost 4 bases to trimming and J lost 5 bases; unmatched junction nucleotides: 6. CDR3 length equals 15 residues. CDR1 is MNHEY, CDR2 SMNVEV, per germline (reference sequence).

The chain is built from TRBV5-5 and TRBJ1-2; D is unclear. The germline CDR1 and CDR2 sequences are SGHKS and YYEKEE (reference sequence). The CDR3 has 13 amino acids. With 0 bases removed from V and 4 bases from J, the gap between germline ends came to 7 bases. The CDR3 reads CASSLAVGYGYTF. CDR3 nucleotides: TGTGCCAGCAGCTTGGCCGTGGGCTATGGCTACACCTTC.

This chain joins TRBV2 and TRBJ1-5, with TRBD1 matching 9 bases. CDR1 is SNHLY, CDR2 FYNNEI, per germline. CDR3 length: 13 residues. V lost 8 bases and J lost 5; bases outside the gene matches: 4. DNA of the CDR3: TGTGCCAGCGGAAGGACAGGGGATCAGCCCCAGCATTTT. It yields the protein CASGRTGDQPQHF.

The chain links TRBV11-2 to TRBJ2-7; 8 bases are shared with TRBD2. CDR1 SGHAT and CDR2 FQNNGV come from the germline V gene. This CDR3 is 18 amino acids long. The V gene end was trimmed by 5 bases and the J gene end by 7 bases; junction bases not matched to a gene: 22. CDR3 sequence (DNA): TGTGCCAGCAGCCCAATACGACACCCTTACGGGAGGGCCTTTGAGCAGTACTTC. It specifies CASSPIRHPYGRAFEQYF.

The chain recombines TRBV7-2 with TRBJ2-7; D might be TRBD2 (6 bases). The CDR3 is 14 amino acids. V was clipped by 2 bases and J by 5 bases, with 13 bases between them. Germline CDR1 reads SGHTA; CDR2 reads FQGNSA. For the CDR3, the DNA is TGTGCCAGCAGCTTATCCAGGGAGGCGAACGAGCAGTACTTC. Amino acids: CASSLSREANEQYF.

This clone has a single count. Written as DNA, the CDR3 is TGTGCCAGTAGTATAGACCACGTAAGCCAAGAGACCCAGTACTTC. Amino acids: CASSIDHVSQETQYF. The chain employs TRBV19 and TRBJ2-5; D unclear. CDR3 length equals 15 residues. Between the trimmed V and J ends, which lost 0 bases and 1 base, there was a span of 9 bases. Germline CDR1 reads LNHDA; CDR2 reads SQIVND (reference sequence).

The chain joins TRBV10-3 to TRBJ1-5; D not resolved. V was shortened by 6 bases and J by 5 bases, with 11 bases between the two germline ends. Germline V gives CDR1 ENHRY, CDR2 SYGVKD. The CDR3 contains 13 residues. CDR3 in DNA: TGTGCCATCAGCCGACGCTTTGATCAGCCCCAGCATTTT. This encodes CAISRRFDQPQHF.

CDR3 region: CASIRGGRETQYF. DNA for the CDR3: TGTGCCAGCATTCGGGGGGGTCGGGAGACCCAGTACTTC. V is TRBV6-6 and J is TRBJ2-5, with 8 bases matching TRBD2. Per the germline V gene, CDR1 is MNHNY and CDR2 is SVGAGI (reference sequence). V was pared by 7 bases and J by 5 bases, with 6 bases of the junction left unmatched. This CDR3 is built from 13 residues.

This chain connects TRBV14 to TRBJ2-5; 8 bases are a match to TRBD2. The CDR3 length is 14 residues. Germline V gene sequence: CDR1 SGHDN, CDR2 FVKESK. The junction had 5 bases not matched to a gene; V was cut back by 4 bases and J by 4 bases. The CDR3 reads CASSPGGYGETQYF. The CDR3 nucleotides read TGTGCCAGCAGCCCGGGGGGGTATGGAGAGACCCAGTACTTC.

The rearrangement joins TRBV11-2 to TRBJ2-5, with unresolved D. Germline CDR1 reads SGHAT; CDR2 reads FQNNGV. Trimming cost V 7 bases and J 3 bases, with 15 bases left between them. The CDR3 length is 14 residues. CDR3: CASTLSNTKETQYF. The CDR3 bases are TGTGCCAGCACCCTCAGCAACACAAAAGAGACCCAGTACTTC.

V gene TRBV27 combines with J gene TRBJ2-7; TRBD1 is a possible D gene (6 bases). Germline V CDR1 and CDR2: MNHEY, SMNVEV (reference sequence). CDR3 length equals 13 residues. Trimming shortened V by 7 bases and J by 1 base, and 11 bases separated the two germline ends. The CDR3 DNA reads as TGTGCCAGCACTGGGGGCACATCCTACGAGCAGTACTTC. The encoded protein is CASTGGTSYEQYF.